This T cell receptor (beta chain) was sequenced for a study of blood T cells in healthy people across ages. A sample-barcoded 5' primer and a J-beta primer mix were used in a second PCR of about 7 to 12 cycles. TCRdb processed the 5' RACE reads anew with MiXCR; each CDR3 protein has one entry. The profile shows 800,000 or so distinct CDR3 sequences, approximately 25% of them singletons. Peripheral blood samples of roughly 10 milliliters were drawn from each donor. This sample also belongs to another study, concerning T cells of mothers and their children. That work states: Samples were obtained from three healthy Caucasian mothers and their six children.

This TCR was recovered from a boy aged 5-17 years in good health. The specimen was blood.

In DNA, the CDR3 is TGTGCCAGCAGCTTTCCCAGGTTACAGGGACCTATTCGCGACACCGGGGAGCTGTTTTTT. This gives the protein CASSFPRLQGPIRDTGELFF. The chain recombines TRBV11-1 with TRBJ2-2; TRBD1 might be the D (6 bases). The V end was cut by 3 bases, the J end by 3 bases, with 26 bases between. The CDR3 totals 20 residues. CDR1 is SGHAT, CDR2 FQDESV, per germline (reference sequence). Full variable domain (remainder filled in from reference TRBV11-1 and TRBJ2-2): EAEVAQSPRYKITEKSQAVAFWCDPISGHATLYWYRQILGQGPELLVQFQDESVVDDSQLPKDRFSAERLKGVDSTLKIQPAELGDSAMYLCASSFPRLQGPIRDTGELFFGEGSRLTVL.